This TCR beta chain emerged from a study of blood T cell repertoires in COVID-19. Across the study: Researchers got acute and convalescent COVID-19 samples from the United States, Italy and Spain. PBMCs, B-cell-depleted T cells, or T cells provided the cDNA or gDNA that made up the material.

V lost 6 bases and J lost 0; bases outside the gene matches: 5. This CDR3 is 15 amino acids long. The germline V gene encodes CDR1 MNHEY and CDR2 SVGAGI. Authors' methods: Amplification of reference gene primers provided the estimated nucleated cell counts. TCRdb's table, derived via immunoSEQ multiplex PCR, lists solely in-frame clones and lacks some. The V and J calls and clone size were taken over from that table, and D and trimming were inferred from the DNA. The sample lists 110,000 to 150,000 clones; roughly 80% were seen once. Sequences were obtained from peripheral blood. This clonotype was obtained from a woman of 80 years or more in a cohort sampled during active or convalescent COVID-19. The chain carries TRBV6-5 and TRBJ2-7, with 10 bases that match TRBD2. DNA for the CDR3: TGTGCCAGCAGATCTCTAGCGGGGGCCTCCTACGAGCAGTACTTC. Its translation: CASRSLAGASYEQYF.